The 15 T cell receptor beta chains given below trace back to one sample, sequenced in a study of T-cell memory formation after mild COVID-19 (dated by TCRdb to the early 2020s). Libraries came from 5' RACE. Sequencer: Illumina NovaSeq 6000. Using fastp at Q25 and MiXCR, TCRdb reprocessed the public reads and kept productive beta chains. CDR3 protein duplicates are merged, each entry listing the most common genes and DNA. For this sample the table gives over 500,000 distinct CDR3 sequences, of which around 15% were detected only once. The ten largest account for roughly 8.2% of the sample. The specimen was PBMCs or a T cell subset sorted from them (not recorded which). The receptors were sampled from an adult woman who had mild COVID-19 (a few samples of this study predate the infection). The sample titles of this study are shuffled in the database, so cell type and time point are left out; the donor was told from shared clones.

The chain is built from TRBV9 and TRBJ1-1, with D maybe TRBD1 (6 bases). In germline, CDR1 is SGDLS, CDR2 YYNGEE. This CDR3 has 18 residues. V shed 1 base and J shed 0 bases, with 19 bases lying between them. The CDR3 reads CASSVTGRPLVLNTEAFF. The CDR3 coding sequence is TGTGCCAGCAGCGTAACAGGGCGTCCGTTAGTCTTGAACACTGAAGCTTTCTTT.

In this sample, this clonotype turned up many times. J is TRBJ1-2 and V is TRBV20-1; 8 bases map to TRBD1. CDR1 is DFQATT, CDR2 SNEGSKA, per germline (reference sequence). V lost 6 bases, J lost 4 bases, and 19 bases stayed unmatched. CDR3 length: 17 residues. The CDR3 sequence: CSARPAPSGGVGYGYTF. The CDR3 DNA sequence: TGCAGTGCGCGCCCCGCGCCCTCAGGGGGCGTCGGCTATGGCTACACCTTC.

This clonotype was detected a few times. The chain couples TRBV10-3 to TRBJ2-1, with D possibly being TRBD2 (6 bases). Trimming shortened V by 5 bases and J by 5 bases, and 16 bases separated the two germline ends. The CDR3 has 15 amino acids. Germline V gene data show CDR1 as ENHRY and CDR2 as SYGVKD. DNA for the CDR3: TGTGCCATCAGTCCGGGACTCATGTCCAACAATGAGCAGTTCTTC. It encodes CAISPGLMSNNEQFF.

The chain combines TRBV6-5 with TRBJ2-7; 10 bases align to TRBD2. The V and J ends lost 6 bases and 5 bases, in that order; junction bases with no gene match: 10. Germline CDR1 and CDR2: MNHEY and SVGAGI. The CDR3 extends over 15 amino acids. CDR3 coding DNA: TGTGCCAGCAGCGACGAACTAGCGGGACGGGACGAGCAGTACTTC. Translating gives CASSDELAGRDEQYF.

This clonotype turned up a few times. The chain employs TRBV4-1 and TRBJ2-7, with 10 bases identical to TRBD1. The CDR3 consists of 17 residues. CDR1 is MGHRA and CDR2 is YSYEKL in the germline V gene. J lost 2 bases, V lost 4 bases, and 11 bases had no gene match. The CDR3 nucleotides read TGCGCCAGCAGCCTTCAAGGGCCGGGACAGGGGACCTACGAGCAGTACTTC. It translates to CASSLQGPGQGTYEQYF.

This clonotype was observed at least ten times. The chain is built from TRBV4-3 and TRBJ2-3, with TRBD2 matching 9 bases. The CDR3 extends over 17 amino acids. Trimming removed 0 bases from V and 3 bases from J; junction bases left unmatched: 7. Germline V lookup: CDR1 LGHNA, CDR2 YSLEER. The CDR3 DNA reads as TGCGCCAGCAGCCAAGAGAAGGCGGGAGGGCCGACAGATACGCAGTATTTT. The encoded protein is CASSQEKAGGPTDTQYF.

This clonotype showed up just a few times. The V and J genes are TRBV7-6 and TRBJ1-2; 7 nucleotides align to TRBD1. The CDR3 is 13 amino acids. V shed 5 bases, J shed 3 bases, and the junction held 3 bases outside the gene matches. Germline lookup yields CDR1 SGHVS and CDR2 FNYEAQ. The CDR3 loop reads CASSVDRDYGYTF. In DNA, the CDR3 is TGTGCCAGCAGCGTAGACAGGGACTATGGCTACACCTTC. Looking up the rest from reference TRBV7-6 and TRBJ1-2 gives the full variable domain: GAGVSQSPRYKVTKRGQDVALRCDPISGHVSLYWYRQALGQGPEFLTYFNYEAQQDKSGLPNDRFSAERPEGSISTLTIQRTEQRDSAMYRCASSVDRDYGYTFGSGTRLTVV.

The chain is built from TRBV4-1 and TRBJ2-2, with 10 bases that match TRBD1. The J segment lost 3 bases and the V segment lost 0 bases, leaving 7 bases of the junction unmatched. The germline V gene encodes CDR1 MGHRA and CDR2 YSYEKL. This CDR3 is built from 18 residues. The CDR3 DNA reads TGCGCCAGCAGCCAAGAGGGGACAGGGGATTTAGACACCGGGGAGCTGTTTTTT. It codes for CASSQEGTGDLDTGELFF.

This clonotype appeared once. The V call is TRBV11-3, the J call TRBJ2-7; D not certain. CDR1 and CDR2 (germline): SGHNT, YENEEA. Trimming cost V 4 bases and J 2 bases, with 15 bases left between them. The CDR3 loop spans 15 amino acids. The CDR3 reads CASSSARGPTYEQYF. The DNA of the CDR3 is TGTGCCAGCAGCTCCGCCCGAGGCCCCACCTACGAGCAGTACTTC.

This clonotype was recorded a few times. The V and J genes are TRBV7-9 and TRBJ2-1; D may correspond to TRBD1 or TRBD2 (6 bases each). Germline values: CDR1 SEHNR, CDR2 FQNEAQ (reference sequence). The CDR3 is 15 residues long. The germline V and J ends were trimmed by 2 bases and 4 bases, with 12 bases remaining between them. CDR3 in amino acids: CASSLRGDLYNEQFF. The DNA for the CDR3 is TGTGCCAGCAGCTTAAGGGGGGACCTTTACAATGAGCAGTTCTTC.

The V gene is TRBV12-3 or TRBV12-4, the J gene TRBJ2-3; D might be TRBD2 (6 bases). V lost 3 bases to trimming and J lost 6 bases, with 16 bases between them. The CDR3 has 15 amino acids. Here the CDR3 DNA reads TGTGCCAGCAGTTTGGGGGGTAGCTGGGTGGATACGCAGTATTTT. This codes for CASSLGGSWVDTQYF.

The rearrangement links TRBV11-2 to TRBJ1-1; a possible D gene is TRBD1 (6 bases). V was clipped by 5 bases and J by 6 bases, with 22 bases between them. Germline CDR1 SGHAT, CDR2 FQNNGV. The CDR3 extends over 16 amino acids. The CDR3 region is CASSHAGTPKGAEAFF. CDR3 nucleotide sequence: TGTGCCAGCAGCCACGCCGGGACACCTAAAGGGGCTGAAGCTTTCTTT.

In its sample, this clonotype was seen a few times. The chain is built from TRBV7-2 and TRBJ2-5; 9 nucleotides align to TRBD2. The CDR3 is 17 residues long. Germline loops: CDR1 SGHTA, CDR2 FQGNSA. V gave up 1 base and J gave up 1 base; unmatched junction bases: 7. The CDR3, as DNA: TGTGCCAGCAGCTTAGGACCCCTAGCGGGGCCCCAAGAGACCCAGTACTTC. The encoded protein is CASSLGPLAGPQETQYF.

This clonotype was picked up a small number of times. J is TRBJ1-5 and V is TRBV6-6, with 8 bases identical to TRBD1. V dropped 5 bases and J dropped 4; count of bases not matched to a gene: 10. The CDR3 totals 16 residues. CDR1 and CDR2 from the germline V gene are MNHNY and SVGAGI (reference sequence). The CDR3 DNA reads as TGTGCCAGCAGTCCAGGACCGGACAGGGAAAATCAGCCCCAGCATTTT. Translating gives CASSPGPDRENQPQHF.

As DNA, the CDR3 is TGTGCCAGCAGCTTAGGGTACGCCGGGGAGCTGTTTTTT. It translates to CASSLGYAGELFF. V usage is TRBV11-2 and J usage is TRBJ2-2; the D is unclear. Trimming shortened V by 1 base and J by 6 bases, and 6 bases separated the two germline ends. The CDR3 totals 13 residues. CDR1 is SGHAT, CDR2 FQNNGV, per germline.